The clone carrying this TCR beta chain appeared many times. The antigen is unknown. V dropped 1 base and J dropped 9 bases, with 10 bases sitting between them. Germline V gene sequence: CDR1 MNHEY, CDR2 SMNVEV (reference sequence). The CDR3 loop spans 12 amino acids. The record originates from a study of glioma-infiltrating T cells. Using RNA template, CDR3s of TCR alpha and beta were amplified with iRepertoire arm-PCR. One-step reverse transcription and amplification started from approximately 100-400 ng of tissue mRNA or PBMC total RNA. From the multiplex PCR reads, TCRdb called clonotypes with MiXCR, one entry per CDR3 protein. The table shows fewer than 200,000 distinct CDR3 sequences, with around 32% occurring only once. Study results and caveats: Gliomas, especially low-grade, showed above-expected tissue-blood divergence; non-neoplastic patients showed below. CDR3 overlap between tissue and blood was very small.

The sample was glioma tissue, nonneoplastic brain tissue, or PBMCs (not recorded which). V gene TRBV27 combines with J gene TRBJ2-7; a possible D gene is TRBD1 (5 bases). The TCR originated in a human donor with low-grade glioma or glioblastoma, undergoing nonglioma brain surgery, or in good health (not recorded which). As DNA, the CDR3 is TGTGCCAGCAGTTTATGGGGCGGCATGCAGTACTTC. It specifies CASSLWGGMQYF.